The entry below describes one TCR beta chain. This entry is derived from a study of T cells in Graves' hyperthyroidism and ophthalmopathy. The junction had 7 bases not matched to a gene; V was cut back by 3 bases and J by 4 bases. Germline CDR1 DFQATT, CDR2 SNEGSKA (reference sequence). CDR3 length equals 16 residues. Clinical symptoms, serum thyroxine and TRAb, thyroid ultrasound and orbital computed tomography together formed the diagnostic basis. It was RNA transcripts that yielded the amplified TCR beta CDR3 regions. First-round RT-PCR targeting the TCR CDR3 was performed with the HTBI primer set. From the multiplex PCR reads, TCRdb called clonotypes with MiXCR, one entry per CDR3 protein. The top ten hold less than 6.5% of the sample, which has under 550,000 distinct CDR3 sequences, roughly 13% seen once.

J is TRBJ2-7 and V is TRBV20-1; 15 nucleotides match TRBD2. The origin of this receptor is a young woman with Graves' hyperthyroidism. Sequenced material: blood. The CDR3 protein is CSARGLAGGVQYEQYF. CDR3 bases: TGCAGTGCTAGGGGACTAGCGGGAGGTGTTCAGTACGAGCAGTACTTC.